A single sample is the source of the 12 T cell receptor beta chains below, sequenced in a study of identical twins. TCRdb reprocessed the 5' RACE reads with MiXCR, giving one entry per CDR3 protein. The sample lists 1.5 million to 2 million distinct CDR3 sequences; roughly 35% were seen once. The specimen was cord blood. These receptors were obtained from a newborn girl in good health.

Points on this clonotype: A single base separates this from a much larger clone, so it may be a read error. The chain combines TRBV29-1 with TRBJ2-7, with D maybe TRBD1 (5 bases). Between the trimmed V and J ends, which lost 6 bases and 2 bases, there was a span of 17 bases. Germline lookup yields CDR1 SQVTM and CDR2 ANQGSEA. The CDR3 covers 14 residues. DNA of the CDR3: TGCAGCGTCCTGACAGCATATAGCCCCTACGAGCAGTACTTC. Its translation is CSVLTAYSPYEQYF.

CDR3 DNA: TGTGCCAGCACCCAGCGCTGGGCCGCCACAGATACGCAGTATTTT. Amino acids: CASTQRWAATDTQYF. This chain links TRBV6-6 with TRBJ2-3, with D unresolved. CDR1 is MNHNY, CDR2 SVGAGI, per germline (reference sequence). V gave up 7 bases and J gave up 2 bases, with 16 bases separating them. This CDR3 spans 15 amino acids.

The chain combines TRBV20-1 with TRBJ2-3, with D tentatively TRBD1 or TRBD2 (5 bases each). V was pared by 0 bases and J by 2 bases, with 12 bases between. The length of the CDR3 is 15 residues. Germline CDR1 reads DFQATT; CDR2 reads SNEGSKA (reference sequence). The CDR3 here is CSARERGDPTDTQYF. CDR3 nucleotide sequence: TGCAGTGCTAGAGAGAGAGGGGACCCCACAGATACGCAGTATTTT.

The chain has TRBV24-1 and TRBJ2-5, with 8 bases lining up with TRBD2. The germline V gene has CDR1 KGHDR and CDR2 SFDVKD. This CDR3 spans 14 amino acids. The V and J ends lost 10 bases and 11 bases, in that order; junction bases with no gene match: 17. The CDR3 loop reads CATQSTSGNNEQYF. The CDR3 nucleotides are TGTGCCACTCAGTCTACTAGCGGAAACAATGAGCAGTACTTC.

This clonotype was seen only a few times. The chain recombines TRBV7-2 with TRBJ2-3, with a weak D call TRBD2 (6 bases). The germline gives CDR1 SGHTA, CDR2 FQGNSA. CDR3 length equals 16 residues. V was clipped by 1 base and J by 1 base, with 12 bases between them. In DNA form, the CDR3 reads TGTGCCAGCAGCTTAGGCGGGGCAGCTGGCACAGATACGCAGTATTTT. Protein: CASSLGGAAGTDTQYF.

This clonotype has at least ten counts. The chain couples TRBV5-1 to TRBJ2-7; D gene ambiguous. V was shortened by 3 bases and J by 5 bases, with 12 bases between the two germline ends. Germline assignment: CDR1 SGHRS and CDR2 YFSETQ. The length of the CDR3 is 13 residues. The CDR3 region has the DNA TGCGCCAGCAGCTACGAGTCGGCGAACGAGCAGTACTTC. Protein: CASSYESANEQYF.

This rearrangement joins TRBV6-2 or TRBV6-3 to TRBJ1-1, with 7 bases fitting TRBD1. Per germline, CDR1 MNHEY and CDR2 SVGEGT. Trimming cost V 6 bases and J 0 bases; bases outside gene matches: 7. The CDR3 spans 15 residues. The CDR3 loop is CASRVTGSMNTEAFF. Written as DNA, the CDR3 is TGTGCCAGCAGGGTGACAGGGTCCATGAACACTGAAGCTTTCTTT.

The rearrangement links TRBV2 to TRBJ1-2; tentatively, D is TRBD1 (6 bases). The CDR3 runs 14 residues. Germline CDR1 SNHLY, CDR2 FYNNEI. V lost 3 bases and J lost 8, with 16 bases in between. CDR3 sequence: CASSDGRGLGGYTF. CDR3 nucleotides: TGTGCCAGCAGTGATGGCAGGGGCCTTGGGGGCTACACCTTC.

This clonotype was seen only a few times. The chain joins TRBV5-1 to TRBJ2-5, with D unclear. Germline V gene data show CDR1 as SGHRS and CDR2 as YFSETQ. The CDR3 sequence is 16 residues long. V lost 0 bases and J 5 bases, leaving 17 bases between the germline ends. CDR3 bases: TGCGCCAGCAGCTTGGCCTTGGGCCCCCCGAGGGAGACCCAGTACTTC. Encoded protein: CASSLALGPPRETQYF. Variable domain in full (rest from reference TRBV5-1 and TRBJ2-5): KAGVTQTPRYLIKTRGQQVTLSCSPISGHRSVSWYQQTPGQGLQFLFEYFSETQRNKGNFPGRFSGRQFSNSRSEMNVSTLELGDSALYLCASSLALGPPRETQYFGPGTRLLVL.

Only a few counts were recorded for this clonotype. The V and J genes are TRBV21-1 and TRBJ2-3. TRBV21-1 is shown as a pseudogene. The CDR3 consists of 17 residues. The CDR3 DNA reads TGTGCCAGCAGCAAAAGGCTTGAGGCACCTCACACAGATACGCAGTATTTT. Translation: CASSKRLEAPHTDTQYF.

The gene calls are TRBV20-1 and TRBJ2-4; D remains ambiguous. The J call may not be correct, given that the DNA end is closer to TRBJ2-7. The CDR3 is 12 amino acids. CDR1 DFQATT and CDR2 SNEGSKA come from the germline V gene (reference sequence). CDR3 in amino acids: CSASSSFYEQYF. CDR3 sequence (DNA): TGCAGTGCTAGTTCCAGTTTCTACGAGCAGTACTTC.

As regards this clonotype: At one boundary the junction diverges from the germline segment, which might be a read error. CDR3 in DNA: TGTGTCAGCAGTTACACGGGAAGAGGGGGCTACACCTTC. It encodes CVSSYTGRGGYTF. The chain combines TRBV6-5 with TRBJ1-2; D is uncertain. Germline CDR1 MNHEY, CDR2 SVGAGI. The CDR3 is made up of 13 amino acids.